The sequence of this T cell receptor beta chain was determined in a study of beta chain features in type 1 diabetes. In the study overall: Summed over all samples, the examined sorted cells came to roughly 110,000,000. Study results and limitations: Naive, central memory and Treg TCRB repertoires seemed to resemble each other more closely in patients than they did in healthy donors. Equally in patients and controls, PCR might preferentially amplify shorter templates.

This clone appeared a few times. The antigen remains unidentified. The investigators reverse transcribed all of the isolated RNA, so they sequenced expressed TCRB transcripts. The repertoire was sequenced with immunoSEQ multiplex PCR; TCRdb's copy has only in-frame clones and lacks some. The table has hundreds of thousands of clones, approximately 30% seen once. The CDR3 spans 14 residues. In germline, CDR1 is GTSNPN, CDR2 SVGIG (reference sequence). V lost 8 bases to trimming and J lost 1 base, with 17 bases between them. One heparinised blood draw averaging roughly 100 mL was given by each donor. The gene calls are TRBV30 and TRBJ2-5; D possibly matches TRBD1 or TRBD2 (5 bases each). The TCR sequence derives from a young man in good health. Sequenced sample: naive CD4+ T cells from blood. The CDR3 region is CAPFGGQFQETQYF. The DNA for the CDR3 is TGTGCCCCCTTTGGGGGTCAGTTCCAAGAGACCCAGTACTTC.